Listed below are T cell receptor beta chains from one sample, sequenced in a study of shared clonotypes between healthy human individuals. Libraries were prepared by immunoSEQ multiplex PCR; TCRdb keeps only in-frame clonotypes and omits some of them. The sample has about 560,000 clones; around 81% are singletons. Sequencing input: PBMCs. The receptors derive from a woman aged 40 to 55 in good health. Some clones in this sample may be carry-over from other donors' samples. Both conserved end residues are part of each CDR3. D genes are given only for firm matches. Size values are once, few and many counts, or a class for expanded clones, and some rows have none.

v_call,j_call,d_call,clone_size,cdr3_nt,cdr3_aa
TRBV30,TRBJ1-2,NA,NA,TGCGCCTGGAGCGCGGGGGCGAACTATGGCTACACCTTC,CAWSAGANYGYTF
TRBV27,TRBJ2-3,NA,NA,TGTGCCAGCAGCCCACAATGGGGCCCCGAGGATACGCAGTATTTT,CASSPQWGPEDTQYF
TRBV28,TRBJ1-1,TRBD1,NA,TGTGCCAGCAGTCCCGGGGAGGGGGCGCGAAGCACTGAAGCTTTCTTT,CASSPGEGARSTEAFF
TRBV7-6,TRBJ2-5,NA,NA,TGTGCCAGCAGCCTGACGGAAGGGAGGGAGACCCAGTACTTC,CASSLTEGRETQYF
TRBV5-8,TRBJ2-6,NA,NA,TGTGCCAGCAGCCGCAGGGGTTCGGGGGCCAACGTCCTGACTTTC,CASSRRGSGANVLTF
TRBV6-5,TRBJ1-1,TRBD1,NA,TGTGCCAGCAGTTCAGGACAGGGGAACACTGAAGCTTTCTTT,CASSSGQGNTEAFF
TRBV4-2,TRBJ2-6,NA,NA,TGTGCCAGCAGCCAAGGTCAGGATAACTCTGGGGCCAACGTCCTGACTTTC,CASSQGQDNSGANVLTF
TRBV21-1,TRBJ2-7,NA,NA,TGTGCCAGCAGCAGGGGACAGGGCTACGAGCAGTACTTC,CASSRGQGYEQYF
TRBV2,TRBJ1-2,NA,NA,TGTGCCAGCATTCAAAGGGGGGTCATTTCAAACTATGGCTACACCTTC,CASIQRGVISNYGYTF
TRBV7-2,TRBJ2-3,TRBD2,NA,TGTGCCAGCACCCTAGGGACTAGGGCGGATACGCAGTATTTT,CASTLGTRADTQYF
TRBV5-4,TRBJ2-5,TRBD2,NA,TGTGCCAGCAGCCACCCGGGGGGGCAACGAGAGACCCAGTACTTC,CASSHPGGQRETQYF
TRBV2,TRBJ1-5,TRBD1,NA,TGTGCCAGTGCGGACAGGGAAGTTCGCAATCAGCCCCAGCATTTT,CASADREVRNQPQHF
TRBV2,TRBJ1-5,TRBD1,few,TGTGCCAGCAGAACGTTGGGACAGGGGAATCAGCCCCAGCATTTT,CASRTLGQGNQPQHF
TRBV18,TRBJ1-2,NA,NA,TGTGCCAGCTCACCACGGGCCAGTCCTACGATCTATGGCTACACCTTC,CASSPRASPTIYGYTF
TRBV7-6,TRBJ1-5,NA,NA,TGTGCCAGCAGCTTAGGACGGAGCAATCAGCCCCAGCATTTT,CASSLGRSNQPQHF
TRBV30,TRBJ2-7,NA,NA,TGTGCCTGGAGGCGACGAGGACATTCCGAGCAGTACTTC,CAWRRRGHSEQYF
TRBV7-9,TRBJ1-6,TRBD1,NA,TGTGCCAGCAACCGACAGGGGGCGGATTCACCCCTCCACTTT,CASNRQGADSPLHF
TRBV2,TRBJ1-1,NA,NA,TGTGCCAGCAGCAAGTTGGTCACTGAAGCTTTCTTT,CASSKLVTEAFF
TRBV9,TRBJ2-7,TRBD2,once,TGTGCCAGCAGCGTGGGACTAGCGGATTTCTACGAGCAGTACTTC,CASSVGLADFYEQYF
TRBV27,TRBJ1-2,NA,few,TGTGCCAGCAGTTTAGAGGGGATGGGCTACACCTTC,CASSLEGMGYTF
TRBV19,TRBJ1-5,NA,once,TGTGCCAGTAGTATTATACTGAATAGCAATCAGCCCCAGCATTTT,CASSIILNSNQPQHF
TRBV11-2,TRBJ2-3,TRBD2,NA,TGTGCCAGCAGCTTTCTAGCGGGAGGGCCCGCAGATACGCAGTATTTT,CASSFLAGGPADTQYF
TRBV7-2,TRBJ2-3,NA,NA,TGTGCCAGCAGCCCCCCCGCCAGGGGGGGGGCAGATACGCAGTATTTT,CASSPPARGGADTQYF
TRBV7-2,TRBJ2-5,NA,once,TGTGCCAGCAGAAGACAGGCGACCGTTGGGGAGACCCAGTACTTC,CASRRQATVGETQYF
TRBV27,TRBJ2-1,NA,NA,TGTGCCAGCAGTTTCCTGGGCCGTATCAATGAGCAGTTCTTC,CASSFLGRINEQFF
TRBV15,TRBJ2-5,NA,NA,TGTGCCACCAGCAGAGATTGGGCCAAAGAGACCCAGTACTTC,CATSRDWAKETQYF
TRBV7-2,TRBJ2-2,TRBD1,NA,TGTGCCAGCAGCGCCGCCGGGACAGGGATTCCCGGGGAGCTGTTTTTT,CASSAAGTGIPGELFF
TRBV30,TRBJ1-1,NA,few,TGTGCCCGGCAGGGATCTGCCCACTGGAAAAACACTGAAGCTTTCTTT,CARQGSAHWKNTEAFF
TRBV7-8,TRBJ2-3,TRBD2,NA,TGTGCCAGCAGCTCGGGACTAGCGGGAGTCGGATATACGCAGTATTTT,CASSSGLAGVGYTQYF
TRBV11-1,TRBJ2-7,NA,NA,TGTGCCAGCAGCTTAGTGAACTACCGGGGCGAGCAGTACTTC,CASSLVNYRGEQYF
TRBV5-1,TRBJ2-3,TRBD1,NA,TGCGCCAGCAGCGTGACAGGGGATACTAGCACAGATACGCAGTATTTT,CASSVTGDTSTDTQYF
TRBV28,TRBJ1-5,NA,NA,TGTGCCAGCAGTTTGGGGCAGGGGACTCAGCCCCAGCATTTT,CASSLGQGTQPQHF
TRBV10-3,TRBJ2-3,TRBD2,NA,TGTGCCATCACCGTCCTAGCGGGAGATACGCAGTATTTT,CAITVLAGDTQYF
TRBV28,TRBJ1-3,NA,NA,TGTGCCAGCAGGGACTACTCTGGAAACACCATATATTTT,CASRDYSGNTIYF
TRBV28,TRBJ1-3,NA,NA,TGTGCCAGCAAGGCGGAAGGCGGATTCTCTGGAAACACCATATATTTT,CASKAEGGFSGNTIYF
TRBV28,TRBJ2-3,NA,NA,TGTGCCAGCAGTTTGAAGGGGCTGACAGATACGCAGTATTTT,CASSLKGLTDTQYF
TRBV29-1,TRBJ2-7,TRBD2,NA,TGCAGCGTGGGCCGGGGAGTAGCGGGGTCCTACGAGCAGTACTTC,CSVGRGVAGSYEQYF
TRBV28,TRBJ2-1,TRBD2,NA,TGTGCCAGCAGTTTAAGCGGGAGGATGATCAATGAGCAGTTCTTC,CASSLSGRMINEQFF
TRBV29-1,TRBJ1-5,NA,NA,TGCAGCGTTGCAATGGACCGCGGTTTGGCCCAGCATTTT,CSVAMDRGLAQHF
TRBV5-1,TRBJ2-1,TRBD1,NA,TGCGCCAGCAGCTTGGCCCTTTTAAGGGGGCATGAGCAGTTCTTC,CASSLALLRGHEQFF